What follows describes a single T cell receptor (beta chain). This entry comes from a study of shared clonotypes between healthy human individuals. The overall study: Per donor, three plates held CD4 naive cells, three held CD4 memory, two held CD8 naive and one held CD8 memory.

The repertoire was sequenced with immunoSEQ multiplex PCR; TCRdb's copy has only in-frame clones and lacks some. The repertoire holds roughly 2,300,000 clones, with just under 95% as singletons. Germline assignment: CDR1 LGHNT and CDR2 FRNRAP. Trimming stripped 5 bases from V and 9 bases from J, with 11 bases between. The CDR3 contains 12 residues. The investigators split CD4+ cells into a CD45RA+ naive subset and a CD45RA-negative memory subset. The TCR sequence derives from a man aged 18 to 30 in good health. Some clones in this sample may be carry-over from other donors' samples. The chain joins TRBV12-5 to TRBJ1-5; D is unclear. The specimen was naive CD4+ T cells from PBMCs. The subset denotes: CD45RA+ positively selected. In nucleotides, the CDR3 is TGTGCTAGTGGTACTACAGCGTGGCCCCAGCATTTT. Its translation is CASGTTAWPQHF.